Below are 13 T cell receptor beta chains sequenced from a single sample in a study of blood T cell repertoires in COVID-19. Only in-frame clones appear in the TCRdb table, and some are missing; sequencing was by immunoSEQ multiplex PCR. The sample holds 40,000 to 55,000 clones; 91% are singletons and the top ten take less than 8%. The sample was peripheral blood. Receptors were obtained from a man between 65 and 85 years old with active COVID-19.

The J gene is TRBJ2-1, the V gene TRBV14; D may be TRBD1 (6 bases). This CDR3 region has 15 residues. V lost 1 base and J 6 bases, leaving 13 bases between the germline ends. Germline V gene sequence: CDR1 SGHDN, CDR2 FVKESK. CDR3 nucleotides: TGTGCCAGCAGCCAAGCCCAATTCAGGGGCAATGAGCAGTTCTTC. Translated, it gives CASSQAQFRGNEQFF.

The CDR3 nucleotides read TGTGCCAGCTCACCCTTTATGGGACAGGTAACCCAAGAGACCCAGTACTTC. Translated: CASSPFMGQVTQETQYF. V gene TRBV18 combines with J gene TRBJ2-5; the match to TRBD1 covers 8 bases. Trimming removed 3 bases from V and 1 base from J; junction bases left unmatched: 10. CDR1 is KGHSH, CDR2 LQKENI, per germline. The CDR3 extends over 17 amino acids.

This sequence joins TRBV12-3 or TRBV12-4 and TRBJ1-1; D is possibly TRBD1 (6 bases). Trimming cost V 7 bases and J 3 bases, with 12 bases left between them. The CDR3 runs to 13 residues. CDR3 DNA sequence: TGTGCCAGCAACGAGGGACAAGACACTGAAGCTTTCTTT. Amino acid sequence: CASNEGQDTEAFF.

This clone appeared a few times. The CDR3 nucleotides read TGCGCCAGCAGCTTGGGACTCCAGGGGGCCACTGAAGCTTTCTTT. Protein sequence: CASSLGLQGATEAFF. The V and J genes are TRBV5-1 and TRBJ1-1; 8 nucleotides agree with TRBD1. V dropped 0 bases and J dropped 4; count of bases not matched to a gene: 5. Germline values: CDR1 SGHRS, CDR2 YFSETQ. The CDR3 has 15 residues. The whole variable domain, remainder taken from reference TRBV5-1 and TRBJ1-1, is KAGVTQTPRYLIKTRGQQVTLSCSPISGHRSVSWYQQTPGQGLQFLFEYFSETQRNKGNFPGRFSGRQFSNSRSEMNVSTLELGDSALYLCASSLGLQGATEAFFGQGTRLTVV.

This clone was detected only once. The CDR3 protein is CASSQAPGGRFGYTF. CDR3 DNA sequence: TGTGCCAGCAGCCAAGCCCCAGGGGGCAGGTTCGGCTACACCTTC. The chain recombines TRBV3-1 (or the pseudogene TRBV3-2) with TRBJ1-2; 8 bases are shared with TRBD1. The V segment lost 1 base and the J segment 8 bases; nucleotides outside the gene matches: 9. Germline loops: CDR1 LGHDT, CDR2 YNNKEL (reference sequence). This CDR3 has 15 residues.

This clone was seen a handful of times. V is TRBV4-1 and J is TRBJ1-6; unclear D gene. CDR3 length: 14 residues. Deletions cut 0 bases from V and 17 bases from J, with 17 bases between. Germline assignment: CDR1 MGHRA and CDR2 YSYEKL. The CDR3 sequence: CASSQEPLYSYVHF. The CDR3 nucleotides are TGCGCCAGCAGCCAAGAACCTCTTTACAGCTACGTCCACTTT.

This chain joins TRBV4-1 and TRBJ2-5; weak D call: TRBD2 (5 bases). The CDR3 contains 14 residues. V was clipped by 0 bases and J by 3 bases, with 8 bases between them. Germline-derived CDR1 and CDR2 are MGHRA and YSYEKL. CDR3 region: CASSQEREKETQYF. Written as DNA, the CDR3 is TGCGCCAGCAGCCAAGAAAGGGAGAAAGAGACCCAGTACTTC.

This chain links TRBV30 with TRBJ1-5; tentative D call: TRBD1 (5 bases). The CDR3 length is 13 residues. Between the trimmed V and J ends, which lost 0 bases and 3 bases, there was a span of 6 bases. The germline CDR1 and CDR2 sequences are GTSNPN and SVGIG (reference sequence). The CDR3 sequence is CAWSVQVNQPQHF. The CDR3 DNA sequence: TGTGCCTGGAGTGTACAGGTCAATCAGCCCCAGCATTTT.

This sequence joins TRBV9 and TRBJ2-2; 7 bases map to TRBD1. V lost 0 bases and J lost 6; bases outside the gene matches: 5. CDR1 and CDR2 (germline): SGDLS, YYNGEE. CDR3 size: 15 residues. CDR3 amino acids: CASSVVDRVAGELFF. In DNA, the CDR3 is TGTGCCAGCAGCGTAGTCGACAGGGTGGCCGGGGAGCTGTTTTTT.

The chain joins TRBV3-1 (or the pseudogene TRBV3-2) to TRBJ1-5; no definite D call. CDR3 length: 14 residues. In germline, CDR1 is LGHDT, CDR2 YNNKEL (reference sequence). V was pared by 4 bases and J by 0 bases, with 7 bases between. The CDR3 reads CASSPSHSNQPQHF. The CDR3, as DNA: TGTGCCAGCAGCCCCAGTCATAGCAATCAGCCCCAGCATTTT.

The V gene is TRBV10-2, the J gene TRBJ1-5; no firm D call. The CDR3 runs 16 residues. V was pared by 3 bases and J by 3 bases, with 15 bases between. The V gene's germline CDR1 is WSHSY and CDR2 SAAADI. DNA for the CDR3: TGCGCCAGCAGTGAACATACCATACGCCCCAATCAGCCCCAGCATTTT. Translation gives CASSEHTIRPNQPQHF.

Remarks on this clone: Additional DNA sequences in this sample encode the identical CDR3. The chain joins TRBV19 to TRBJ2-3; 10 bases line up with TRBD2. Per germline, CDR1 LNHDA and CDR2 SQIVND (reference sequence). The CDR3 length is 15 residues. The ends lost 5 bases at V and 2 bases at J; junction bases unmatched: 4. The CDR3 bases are TGTGCCAGTAGTCTTAGCGGGGGGCTCACAGATACGCAGTATTTT. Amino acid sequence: CASSLSGGLTDTQYF.

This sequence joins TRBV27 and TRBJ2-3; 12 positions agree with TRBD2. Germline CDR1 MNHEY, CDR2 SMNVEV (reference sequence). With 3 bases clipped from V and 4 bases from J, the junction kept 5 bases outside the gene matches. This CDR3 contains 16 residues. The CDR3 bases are TGTGCCAGCAGTTTCTCTAGCGGGGGGGCATCAGATACGCAGTATTTT. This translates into CASSFSSGGASDTQYF.